These 12 T cell receptor beta chains were all obtained from the same sample, sequenced in a study of shared clonotypes between healthy human individuals. Clones were sequenced by immunoSEQ multiplex PCR, and TCRdb holds only the in-frame ones, with some missing. The profile shows around 700,000 clones, around 72% of them singletons. The specimen was memory CD4+ T cells sorted from blood. Subset reported: CD45RA-negative fraction. Source of these receptors: a woman aged 30 to 39 in good health.

This rearrangement joins TRBV5-1 to TRBJ2-7; 10 nucleotides match TRBD1. Germline V lookup: CDR1 SGHRS, CDR2 YFSETQ. This CDR3 spans 14 amino acids. V trimming: 3 bases; J trimming: 4 bases; junction bases outside the gene matches: 4. The CDR3 nucleotides are TGCGCCAGCAGCTGGGACAGGGGAGGTTACGAGCAGTACTTC. Translated, it gives CASSWDRGGYEQYF.

This chain joins TRBV2 and TRBJ1-2; 10 positions match TRBD1. The CDR3 consists of 13 residues. Germline-derived CDR1 and CDR2 are SNHLY and FYNNEI. Germline trimming cut 6 bases from V and 7 bases from J; bases unmatched to any gene: 5. CDR3 sequence reads: CASSRQGAGGYTF. CDR3 bases: TGTGCCAGCAGCCGACAGGGGGCAGGTGGCTACACCTTC.

This clone was detected once. The chain links TRBV19 to TRBJ1-2; D is unresolved. The germline gives CDR1 LNHDA, CDR2 SQIVND (reference sequence). Trimming took 1 base from V and 7 from J, leaving 16 bases between them. This CDR3 is built from 15 residues. CDR3 nucleotides: TGTGCCAGTAGTATAGGGAACAGTGATACTAGTGGCTACACCTTC. Its protein is CASSIGNSDTSGYTF.

This rearrangement joins TRBV5-4 to TRBJ1-1, with TRBD1 as a possible D gene (6 bases). V gave up 3 bases and J gave up 2 bases, with 14 bases separating them. Germline V gene lookup returns CDR1 SGHNT and CDR2 YYREEE (reference sequence). CDR3 size: 15 residues. CDR3 DNA sequence: TGTGCCAGCAGCTGGATACAGGGAAGTAACACTGAAGCTTTCTTT. Its translation is CASSWIQGSNTEAFF.

The chain links TRBV4-1 to TRBJ1-3, with TRBD1 identical over 8 bases. The CDR3 covers 16 residues. In germline, CDR1 is MGHRA, CDR2 YSYEKL. Trimming took 2 bases from V and 0 from J; bases not matched to a gene: 3. CDR3 nucleotides: TGCGCCAGCAGCCAACCAGGACAGGGCTCTGGAAACACCATATATTTT. Residues: CASSQPGQGSGNTIYF.

The rearrangement links TRBV6-1 to TRBJ2-7, with D perhaps given as TRBD1 or TRBD2 (5 bases each). The CDR3 totals 12 residues. The germline CDR1 and CDR2 sequences are MNHNS and SASEGT. Trimming left V 10 bases short and J 2 bases short, with 12 bases between. In DNA form, the CDR3 reads TGTGCCACGGGACGGGGCCCCTACGAGCAGTACTTC. Translating it yields CATGRGPYEQYF.

The CDR3 loop reads CASSLVGQTYGYTF. The CDR3 DNA reads as TGTGCCAGCAGCTTAGTGGGACAGACCTATGGCTACACCTTC. This chain joins TRBV7-9 and TRBJ1-2; TRBD1 aligns across 7 bases. The junction had 3 bases not matched to a gene; V was cut back by 1 base and J by 4 bases. Per the germline V gene, CDR1 is SEHNR and CDR2 is FQNEAQ (reference sequence). The CDR3 runs 14 residues.

The chain has TRBV7-6 and TRBJ2-2, with a weak D call TRBD2 (5 bases). This CDR3 contains 15 residues. CDR1 is SGHVS and CDR2 is FNYEAQ in the germline V gene. Trimming left V 2 bases short and J 6 bases short, with 13 bases between. This CDR3 is CASSLRLARSGELFF. The CDR3 DNA reads as TGTGCCAGCAGCTTACGGCTAGCTCGTTCCGGGGAGCTGTTTTTT.

The rearrangement uses TRBV19 and TRBJ2-5, with 7 nucleotides matching TRBD1. V shed 5 bases and J 5 bases; nucleotides not matched to a gene: 8. The CDR3 has 14 amino acids. The germline gives CDR1 LNHDA, CDR2 SQIVND (reference sequence). The CDR3 spells CASSERGRGETQYF. In nucleotides, the CDR3 is TGTGCCAGTAGTGAGAGGGGGCGCGGGGAGACCCAGTACTTC.

A remark on this clone: The junction differs from germline at one of its ends, possibly a read error. The V call is TRBV15, the J call TRBJ2-1, with TRBD2 matching over 8 bases. Germline CDR1 is LNHNV and CDR2 is YYDKDF (reference sequence). The CDR3 sequence is 15 residues long. CDR3 nucleotides: TGTGCCACCAGAAGAGATAGCGGGGTACACAATGAGCAGTTCTTC. This encodes CATRRDSGVHNEQFF. The entire variable domain, with the rest obtained from reference TRBV15 and TRBJ2-1, is as follows: DAMVIQNPRYQVTQFGKPVTLSCSQTLNHNVMYWYQQKSSQAPKLLFHYYDKDFNNEADTPDNFQSRRPNTSFCFLDIRSPGLGDTAMYLCATRRDSGVHNEQFFGPGTRLTVL.

The chain uses TRBV27 and TRBJ2-7, with D possibly being TRBD1 or TRBD2 (5 bases each). The CDR3 length is 18 residues. Trimming removed 3 bases from V and 6 bases from J, with 27 bases in between. CDR1 is MNHEY, CDR2 SMNVEV, per germline (reference sequence). In DNA form, the CDR3 reads TGTGCCAGCAGTTTTGCCCCCCCATTTGTGGGAGAGAGGGGCGAGCAGTACTTC. This gives the protein CASSFAPPFVGERGEQYF.

In its sample, this clone was seen once. The gene calls are TRBV5-1 and TRBJ2-7, with D possibly matching TRBD2 (5 bases). Germline CDR1 reads SGHRS; CDR2 reads YFSETQ. V gave up 4 bases and J gave up 2 bases, with 19 bases separating them. This CDR3 region has 16 residues. CDR3 bases: TGCGCCAGCAGCCTCGGGATCACTAGTGACACCTACGAGCAGTACTTC. Translating it yields CASSLGITSDTYEQYF.